The 30 T cell receptor beta chains presented below share a single source sample, sequenced in a study of CD8 T cells in cerebrospinal fluid in Alzheimer's disease. Each CDR3 protein gets one entry in TCRdb, which reprocessed the 10x single-cell sequencing reads and gives no DNA. The sample's table shows 1,500 or so distinct CDR3 sequences. What was sequenced was cerebrospinal fluid. These receptors came from a human donor with mild cognitive impairment.

Considering frequency, this clonotype is medium-sized. The rearrangement links TRBV5-1 to TRBJ1-1; there is no DNA to check the TCRdb D call of TRBD1. CDR1 is SGHRS, CDR2 YFSETQ, per germline. The CDR3 has 15 amino acids. CDR3 amino acids: CASSLGGQDNTEAFF. The whole variable domain, remainder taken from reference TRBV5-1 and TRBJ1-1, is KAGVTQTPRYLIKTRGQQVTLSCSPISGHRSVSWYQQTPGQGLQFLFEYFSETQRNKGNFPGRFSGRQFSNSRSEMNVSTLELGDSALYLCASSLGGQDNTEAFFGQGTRLTVV.

This clonotype is deemed medium-sized by its frequency. This chain links TRBV4-3 with TRBJ2-5. Germline CDR1 reads LGHNA; CDR2 reads YSLEER. The CDR3 is 13 amino acids. The CDR3 here is CASSQDHSETQYF.

According to its frequency, this clonotype is medium-sized. The chain combines TRBV20-1 with TRBJ1-6. CDR1 and CDR2 (germline): DFQATT, SNEGSKA (reference sequence). CDR3 length: 15 amino acids. CDR3 residues: CSARTLGVGLSPLHF.

This clonotype is labeled medium-sized based on frequency. The rearrangement joins TRBV15 to TRBJ2-1; TCRdb's assignment of TRBD1 cannot be checked, as there is no DNA. The CDR3 is 15 amino acids. Germline V gene lookup returns CDR1 LNHNV and CDR2 YYDKDF (reference sequence). This CDR3 is CATSSPAGGKNEQFF. Based on the CDR3 plus reference TRBV15 and TRBJ2-1, the full variable domain is DAMVIQNPRYQVTQFGKPVTLSCSQTLNHNVMYWYQQKSSQAPKLLFHYYDKDFNNEADTPDNFQSRRPNTSFCFLDIRSPGLGDTAMYLCATSSPAGGKNEQFFGPGTRLTVL.

Its frequency marks this clonotype as large. The V call is TRBV7-2, the J call TRBJ2-3. This CDR3 has 15 residues. The V gene's germline CDR1 is SGHTA and CDR2 FQGNSA. CDR3 loop: CASSLQRGSTDTQYF.

Measured by frequency, this clonotype is medium-sized. The V gene is TRBV28, the J gene TRBJ1-2. This CDR3 has 16 residues. CDR1 is MDHEN, CDR2 SYDVKM, per germline. CDR3 region: CASSLPRGGDNYGYTF.

By frequency, this clonotype is medium-sized. The chain employs TRBV5-6 and TRBJ2-3. Germline assignment: CDR1 SGHDT and CDR2 YYEEEE. The CDR3 loop spans 12 amino acids. CDR3 amino acids: CASTWATNTQYF.

This clonotype is classed as medium-sized (0.01 to 0.1%) by frequency. The chain carries TRBV9 and TRBJ1-4; the D call of TRBD1 rests on TCRdb alone, since no DNA is present to check it. This CDR3 spans 15 amino acids. Germline assignment: CDR1 SGDLS and CDR2 YYNGEE. The CDR3 reads CASSVRGISNEKLFF.

By frequency, this clonotype is medium-sized. The chain has TRBV18 and TRBJ2-2; no DNA is available, so the TRBD2 call from TCRdb remains unchecked. Germline V gives CDR1 KGHSH, CDR2 LQKENI. This CDR3 contains 17 residues. The CDR3 region is CASSPTIMRANTGELFF. Complete variable domain (other parts from reference TRBV18 and TRBJ2-2): NAGVMQNPRHLVRRRGQEARLRCSPMKGHSHVYWYRQLPEEGLKFMVYLQKENIIDESGMPKERFSAEFPKEGPSILRIQQVVRGDSAAYFCASSPTIMRANTGELFFGEGSRLTVL.

Its frequency marks this clonotype as medium-sized (0.01 to 0.1%). This chain connects TRBV3-1 to TRBJ2-1; TCRdb's D call of TRBD1 is untestable without DNA. This CDR3 contains 17 residues. The germline V gene encodes CDR1 LGHDT and CDR2 YNNKEL (reference sequence). CDR3: CASSQGGGFSSYNEQFF.

This clonotype is identified as medium-sized from frequency. J is TRBJ2-4 and V is TRBV2; TCRdb's D gene call, TRBD2, goes unchecked for lack of DNA. In germline, CDR1 is SNHLY, CDR2 FYNNEI. This CDR3 region has 15 residues. CDR3 amino acids: CASRTSDIAKNIQYF.

This clonotype is labeled medium-sized based on frequency. This chain uses TRBV20-1 with TRBJ1-2; the D gene TCRdb calls, TRBD1, cannot be checked with no DNA. The CDR3 extends over 14 amino acids. In germline, CDR1 is DFQATT, CDR2 SNEGSKA (reference sequence). The CDR3: CSARGGQRIYGYTF.

This clonotype is called large based on its frequency. The chain employs TRBV7-8 and TRBJ1-1. The CDR3 extends over 12 amino acids. The germline CDR1 and CDR2 sequences are SGHVS and FQNEAQ. The chain's CDR3 is CASSLRGRRAFF.

Considering frequency, this clonotype is large. The rearrangement uses TRBV5-1 and TRBJ2-2; TCRdb calls TRBD1, which cannot be checked without DNA. Germline assignment: CDR1 SGHRS and CDR2 YFSETQ. This CDR3 has 15 residues. The CDR3 spells CASSLGDSNTGELFF.

This clonotype ranks as large in terms of frequency. This chain joins TRBV7-2 and TRBJ2-1; lacking DNA, the TRBD2 call made by TCRdb goes unchecked. CDR3 length: 14 amino acids. From germline, CDR1 is SGHTA and CDR2 FQGNSA. This chain's CDR3 is CASSLDGPLDEQFF.

The genes are TRBV20-1 and TRBJ1-3. Germline loops: CDR1 DFQATT, CDR2 SNEGSKA (reference sequence). This CDR3 region has 13 residues. CDR3 in amino acids: CSARQESGNTIYF.

The chain links TRBV3-1 to TRBJ1-6. This CDR3 comprises 13 residues. Germline CDR1 is LGHDT and CDR2 is YNNKEL (reference sequence). The CDR3 sequence: CASSQIIGSPLHF.

This clonotype counts as large by frequency. The chain has TRBV20-1 and TRBJ1-4; the D call of TRBD1 rests on TCRdb alone, since no DNA is present to check it. CDR3 size: 13 residues. Germline lookup yields CDR1 DFQATT and CDR2 SNEGSKA (reference sequence). The CDR3 sequence is CSARDWGQEKLFF.

This clonotype registers medium-sized by frequency. The rearrangement links TRBV7-2 to TRBJ2-3; checking the TCRdb D call of TRBD1 is not possible without DNA. Germline CDR1 reads SGHTA; CDR2 reads FQGNSA. This CDR3 spans 16 amino acids. CDR3 protein: CASSLISGARTDTQYF.

Measured by frequency, this clonotype is medium-sized. The chain employs TRBV4-3 and TRBJ2-6. Per germline, CDR1 LGHNA and CDR2 YSLEER. This CDR3 contains 17 residues. The CDR3 loop is CASSQVTASSGANVLTF.

In terms of frequency, this clonotype is medium-sized. The rearrangement uses TRBV5-8 and TRBJ2-2; as DNA is missing, the TRBD2 call by TCRdb cannot be tested. Germline CDR1 reads SGHTS; CDR2 reads YDEGEE. The CDR3 has 16 amino acids. CDR3 region: CASSYFGGADTGELFF.

In terms of frequency, this clonotype is large. This chain uses TRBV11-2 with TRBJ2-3. The CDR3 has 16 amino acids. Germline V gives CDR1 SGHAT, CDR2 FQNNGV. The CDR3 here is CASSLAGRPSTDTQYF.

This clonotype is classed as large by frequency. This rearrangement joins TRBV6-2 or TRBV6-3 to TRBJ1-5; the D call from TCRdb, TRBD1, cannot be confirmed without DNA. Germline assignment: CDR1 MNHEY and CDR2 SVGEGT. The CDR3 loop spans 19 amino acids. The CDR3 loop reads CASSYSRTGASGSNQPQHF.

This clonotype is classed as medium-sized by frequency. The chain links TRBV29-1 to TRBJ2-1. This CDR3 spans 13 amino acids. Germline lookup yields CDR1 SQVTM and CDR2 ANQGSEA. The CDR3 loop reads CSVAMMGSNEQFF.

This clonotype counts as medium-sized by frequency. This sequence joins TRBV5-6 and TRBJ1-2; TCRdb reports TRBD1, a call that lacks DNA to check it against. Per germline, CDR1 SGHDT and CDR2 YYEEEE. This CDR3 contains 13 residues. The CDR3 spells CASSFRQGYGYTF.

This clonotype is identified as large from frequency. The chain combines TRBV5-5 with TRBJ1-1. The CDR3 extends over 12 amino acids. CDR1 and CDR2 (germline): SGHKS, YYEKEE (reference sequence). CDR3 sequence reads: CASSFHNTEAFF.

According to its frequency, this clonotype is medium-sized. The V and J genes are TRBV12-3 or TRBV12-4 and TRBJ2-3. The CDR3 is 13 amino acids. This chain's CDR3 is CASSFSYTDTQYF.

The chain carries TRBV5-1 and TRBJ2-5; with no DNA, the TCRdb D assignment of TRBD1 cannot be verified. This CDR3 region has 17 residues. Germline V gives CDR1 SGHRS, CDR2 YFSETQ. The CDR3: CASSLGTGGLRQETQYF.

Measured by frequency, this clonotype is medium-sized. The rearrangement joins TRBV20-1 to TRBJ2-2; TCRdb gives TRBD1 as the D gene, but with no DNA this cannot be confirmed. The germline V gene has CDR1 DFQATT and CDR2 SNEGSKA (reference sequence). The CDR3 sequence is 15 residues long. The CDR3 spells CSARRTGLGTGELFF.

This clonotype is classed as medium-sized by frequency. This chain uses TRBV5-1 with TRBJ1-3. This CDR3 spans 15 amino acids. In germline, CDR1 is SGHRS, CDR2 YFSETQ. This CDR3 is CASSFAGSSGNTIYF.